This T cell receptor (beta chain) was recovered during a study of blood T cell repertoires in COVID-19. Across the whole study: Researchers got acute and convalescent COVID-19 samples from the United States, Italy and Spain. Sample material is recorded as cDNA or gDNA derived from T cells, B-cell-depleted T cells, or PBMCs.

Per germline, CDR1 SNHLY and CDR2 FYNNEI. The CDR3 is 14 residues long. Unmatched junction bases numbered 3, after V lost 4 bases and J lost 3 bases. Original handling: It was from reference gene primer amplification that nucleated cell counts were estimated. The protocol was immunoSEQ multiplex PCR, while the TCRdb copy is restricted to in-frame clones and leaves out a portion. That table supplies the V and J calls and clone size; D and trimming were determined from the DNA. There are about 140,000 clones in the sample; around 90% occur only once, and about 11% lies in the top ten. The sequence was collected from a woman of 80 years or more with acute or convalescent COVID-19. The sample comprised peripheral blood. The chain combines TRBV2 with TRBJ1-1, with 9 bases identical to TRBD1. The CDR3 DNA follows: TGTGCCAGCAGTGTGAGACAGGGGGACACTGAAGCTTTCTTT. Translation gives CASSVRQGDTEAFF.